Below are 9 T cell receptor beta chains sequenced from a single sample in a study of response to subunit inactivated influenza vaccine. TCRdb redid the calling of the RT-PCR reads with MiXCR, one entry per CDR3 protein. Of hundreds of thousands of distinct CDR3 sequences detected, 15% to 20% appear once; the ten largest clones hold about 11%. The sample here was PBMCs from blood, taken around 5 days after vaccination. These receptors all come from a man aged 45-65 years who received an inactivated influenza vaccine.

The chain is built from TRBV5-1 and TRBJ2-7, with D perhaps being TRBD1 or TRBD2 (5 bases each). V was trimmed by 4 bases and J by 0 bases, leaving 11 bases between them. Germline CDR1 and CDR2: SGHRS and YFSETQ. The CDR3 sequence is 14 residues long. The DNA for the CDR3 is TGCGCCAGCAGCCCAAGGGACGACTCCTACGAGCAGTACTTC. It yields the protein CASSPRDDSYEQYF.

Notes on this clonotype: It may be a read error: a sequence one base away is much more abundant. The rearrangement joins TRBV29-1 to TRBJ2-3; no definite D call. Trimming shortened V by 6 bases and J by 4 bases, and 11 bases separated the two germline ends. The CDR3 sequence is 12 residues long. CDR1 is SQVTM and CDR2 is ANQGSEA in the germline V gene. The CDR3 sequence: CSVYGPSDTQYF. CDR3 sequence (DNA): TGCAGCGTATATGGACCCTCAGATACGCAGTATTTT.

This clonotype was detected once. This CDR3 reads CASSQDMAQETQYF. CDR3 in DNA: TGTGCCAGCAGCCAAGATATGGCCCAAGAGACCCAGTACTTC. The V gene is TRBV14, the J gene TRBJ2-5; D is undetermined. Per germline, CDR1 SGHDN and CDR2 FVKESK. CDR3 size: 14 residues. V lost 0 bases and J 1 base, leaving 6 bases between the germline ends.

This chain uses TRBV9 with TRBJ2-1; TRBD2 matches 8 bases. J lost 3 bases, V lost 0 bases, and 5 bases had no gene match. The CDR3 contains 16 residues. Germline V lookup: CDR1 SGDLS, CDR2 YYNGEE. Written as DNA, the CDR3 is TGTGCCAGCAGCGTAGGGACTAGCAGGAGCTACAATGAGCAGTTCTTC. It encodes CASSVGTSRSYNEQFF.

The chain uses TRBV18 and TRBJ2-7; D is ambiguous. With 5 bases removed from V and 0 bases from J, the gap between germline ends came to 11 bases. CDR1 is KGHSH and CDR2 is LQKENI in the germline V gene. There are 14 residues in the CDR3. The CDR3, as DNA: TGTGCCAGCTCAGAAGACATTGCCTCCTACGAGCAGTACTTC. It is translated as CASSEDIASYEQYF.

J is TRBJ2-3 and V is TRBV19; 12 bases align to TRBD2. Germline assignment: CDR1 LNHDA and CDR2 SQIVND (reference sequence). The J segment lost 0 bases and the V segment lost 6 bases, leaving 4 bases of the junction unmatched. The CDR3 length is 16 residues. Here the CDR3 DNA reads TGTGCCAGTAGCTGGACTAGCGGGGCTAGCACAGATACGCAGTATTTT. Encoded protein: CASSWTSGASTDTQYF.

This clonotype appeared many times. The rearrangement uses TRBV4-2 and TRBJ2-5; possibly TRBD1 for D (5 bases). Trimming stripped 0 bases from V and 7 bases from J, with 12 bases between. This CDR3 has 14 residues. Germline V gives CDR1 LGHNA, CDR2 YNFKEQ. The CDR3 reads CASSQDRPGMTQYF. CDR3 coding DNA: TGTGCCAGCAGCCAAGATAGGCCAGGGATGACCCAGTACTTC.

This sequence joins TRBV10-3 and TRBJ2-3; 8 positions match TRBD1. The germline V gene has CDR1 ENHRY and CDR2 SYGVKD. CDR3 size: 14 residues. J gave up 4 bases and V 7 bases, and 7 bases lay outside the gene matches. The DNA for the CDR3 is TGTGCCATCATCGCGGACAGGGAGGCAGATACGCAGTATTTT. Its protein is CAIIADREADTQYF.

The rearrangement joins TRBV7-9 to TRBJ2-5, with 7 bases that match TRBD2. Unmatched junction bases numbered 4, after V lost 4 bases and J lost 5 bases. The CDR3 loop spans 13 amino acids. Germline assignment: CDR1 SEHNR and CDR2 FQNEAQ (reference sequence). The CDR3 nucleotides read TGTGCCAGCAGCTGGGAGGGTGGGGAGACCCAGTACTTC. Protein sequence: CASSWEGGETQYF.